Included here is one TCR beta chain sequence, with context. The antigen remains undetermined. The data were taken from a study of post-analysis software for immune sequencing data. Study context: Both relapsing-remitting and secondary progressive multiple sclerosis featured among the disease courses, as did progressive-relapsing multiple sclerosis.

Built from TCR beta cDNA, the libraries had unique molecular identifiers in them. Hundreds of thousands of cDNA molecules came from around 0.96 to 9.9 million T cells. Using its own MiXCR run on the PCR reads, TCRdb lists one record per CDR3 protein. Of about 380,000 distinct CDR3 sequences in the sample, roughly 36% were seen once. The CDR3 loop spans 13 amino acids. Trimming shortened V by 5 bases and J by 9 bases, and 11 bases separated the two germline ends. Germline-derived CDR1 and CDR2 are MNHNY and SVGAGI (reference sequence). Study findings and constraints: About five TRBV segments, including TRBV5-6, TRBV5-1 and TRBV20-1, were more frequent in patients than controls. Samples from a shared batch, those prepared together, strongly co-clustered by F measure. Patients with multiple sclerosis recorded significantly lower normalized Chao1 diversity than controls, the study found.

The source is a girl aged 10 to 17 with multiple sclerosis. Sequences were obtained from blood. V usage is TRBV6-6 and J usage is TRBJ1-6; tentative D call: TRBD1 (6 bases). The CDR3 sequence: CASSGQSGSPLHF. The CDR3 nucleotides are TGTGCCAGCAGTGGACAGTCGGGTTCACCCCTCCACTTT.